This TCR beta chain came from a study of cytomegalovirus exposure and HLA in healthy donors. PCR amplification relied on 60 Vbeta primers (plus 13 Jbeta primers). The assay was immunoSEQ multiplex PCR, and TCRdb's table has in-frame clones only and misses some. The sample has approximately 100,000 clones, about four fifths seen once; the top ten hold roughly 8%. Study-level points and caveats: Most observed TCR sequences were rare, whereas some public TCRs were detected in many donors.

On this clone: Its antigen is undetermined.

Donors were ostensibly healthy at sampling, although undocumented immune exposures were probable. Source material: PBMCs. The receptor's source is a human donor in good health.

The CDR3 DNA reads as TGTGCCAGCAGCGTAGGCAGGGGTAACTATGGCTACACCTTC. It is translated as CASSVGRGNYGYTF. V gene TRBV9 combines with J gene TRBJ1-2; possible D gene TRBD1, 6 bases. Germline V gene data show CDR1 as SGDLS and CDR2 as YYNGEE. V shed 0 bases and J shed 1 base, with 7 bases lying between them. The CDR3 totals 14 residues.